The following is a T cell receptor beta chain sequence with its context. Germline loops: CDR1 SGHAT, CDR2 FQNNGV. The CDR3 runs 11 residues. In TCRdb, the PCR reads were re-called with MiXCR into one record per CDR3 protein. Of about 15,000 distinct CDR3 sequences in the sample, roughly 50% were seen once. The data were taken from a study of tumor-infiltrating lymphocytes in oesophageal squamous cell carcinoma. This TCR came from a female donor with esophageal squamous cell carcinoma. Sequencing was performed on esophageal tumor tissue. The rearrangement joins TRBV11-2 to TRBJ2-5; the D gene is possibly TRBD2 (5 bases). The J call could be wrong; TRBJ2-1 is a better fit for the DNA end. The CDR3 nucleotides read TGTGCCAGCAGCCCGGACTTTGAGCAGTTCTTC. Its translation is CASSPDFEQFF.